The 23 T cell receptor beta chains below all came from one sample that was sequenced in a study of T cells in Graves' hyperthyroidism and ophthalmopathy. TCR beta CDR3 region amplification was performed from RNA transcripts. In the first-round RT-PCR of the TCR CDR3, the HTBI primer set was used. TCRdb called the multiplex PCR reads again in MiXCR, with one record for every CDR3 protein. Among a few hundred thousand distinct CDR3 sequences listed, approximately 17% were seen once. The sequenced sample was blood. These receptors were obtained from a man younger than 30 with Graves' ophthalmopathy.

This clonotype has a count of ten or more. V and J are TRBV2 and TRBJ2-2; D uncertain. The germline V gene encodes CDR1 SNHLY and CDR2 FYNNEI. The length of the CDR3 is 17 residues. Trimming stripped 3 bases from V and 5 bases from J, with 19 bases between. The CDR3 region has the DNA TGTGCCAGCAGTGAGAGTTCCCTAGAGAGGTGGACCGGGGAGCTGTTTTTT. It specifies CASSESSLERWTGELFF.

The CDR3 loop reads CATRTGRTNEKLFF. DNA for the CDR3: TGTGCCACCCGGACAGGGCGAACTAATGAAAAACTGTTTTTT. The chain recombines TRBV28 with TRBJ1-4, with TRBD1 matching over 8 bases. Losses at the gene ends were 10 bases for V and 1 base for J; bases not matched to a gene: 5. The germline V gene has CDR1 MDHEN and CDR2 SYDVKM. The CDR3 length is 14 residues.

This clonotype occurred many times. The rearrangement links TRBV28 to TRBJ1-1, with D possibly being TRBD1 (5 bases). Germline CDR1 MDHEN, CDR2 SYDVKM. The CDR3 spans 14 residues. V dropped 5 bases and J dropped 5 bases, with 15 bases sitting between them. The CDR3 here is CASSTGRRRTEAFF. DNA for the CDR3: TGTGCCAGCAGTACGGGACGGAGGAGGACTGAAGCTTTCTTT. The entire variable domain, with the rest obtained from reference TRBV28 and TRBJ1-1, is as follows: DVKVTQSSRYLVKRTGEKVFLECVQDMDHENMFWYRQDPGLGLRLIYFSYDVKMKEKGDIPEGYSVSREKKERFSLILESASTNQTSMYLCASSTGRRRTEAFFGQGTRLTVV.

This clonotype was detected ten times or more. The chain combines TRBV11-3 with TRBJ1-6; 7 bases fit TRBD1. From germline, CDR1 is SGHNT and CDR2 YENEEA. V was pared by 2 bases and J by 13 bases, with 11 bases of the junction left unmatched. The CDR3 is 15 amino acids. In DNA form, the CDR3 reads TGTGCCAGCAGCTTACTAATGGACAGGCCACTGCCCCTCCACTTT. Amino acid sequence: CASSLLMDRPLPLHF.

This rearrangement joins TRBV7-6 to TRBJ2-7, with D uncertain. The germline V and J ends were trimmed by 4 bases and 6 bases, with 10 bases remaining between them. Per the germline V gene, CDR1 is SGHVS and CDR2 is FNYEAQ. The CDR3 runs 12 residues. The CDR3 DNA follows: TGTGCCAGCAGCTACCACCGGGCCGAGCAGTACTTC. Translated, it gives CASSYHRAEQYF.

The chain employs TRBV24-1 and TRBJ2-3; TRBD1 might be the D (5 bases). The CDR3 consists of 14 residues. Trimming took 3 bases from V and 2 from J, leaving 8 bases between them. The germline V gene encodes CDR1 KGHDR and CDR2 SFDVKD. For the CDR3, the DNA is TGTGCCACCAGTGATGCAGGGCTCACAGATACGCAGTATTTT. It yields the protein CATSDAGLTDTQYF.

The sample holds many counts of this clonotype. The genes are TRBV5-1 and TRBJ2-3; TRBD1 aligns across 9 bases. The CDR3 has 15 residues. J was trimmed by 6 bases and V by 2 bases; bases with no gene match: 7. Germline assignment: CDR1 SGHRS and CDR2 YFSETQ. The CDR3 loop is CASSFEQGAWDTQYF. CDR3 sequence (DNA): TGCGCCAGCAGCTTTGAACAGGGGGCATGGGATACGCAGTATTTT. Variable domain in full (rest from reference TRBV5-1 and TRBJ2-3): KAGVTQTPRYLIKTRGQQVTLSCSPISGHRSVSWYQQTPGQGLQFLFEYFSETQRNKGNFPGRFSGRQFSNSRSEMNVSTLELGDSALYLCASSFEQGAWDTQYFGPGTRLTVL.

This clonotype was counted ten times or more. The chain couples TRBV6-1 to TRBJ1-5; 9 nucleotides line up with TRBD1. CDR1 and CDR2 (germline): MNHNS, SASEGT. The J segment lost 6 bases and the V segment lost 6 bases, leaving 9 bases of the junction unmatched. This CDR3 comprises 15 residues. In nucleotides, the CDR3 is TGTGCCAGCAGATCCGGGACAGGGAGTGGTCAGCCCCAGCATTTT. Protein: CASRSGTGSGQPQHF.

This clonotype was observed at least ten times. The rearrangement joins TRBV3-1 to TRBJ1-6; possibly TRBD1 for D (5 bases). The CDR3 sequence is 16 residues long. CDR1 is LGHDT, CDR2 YNNKEL, per germline (reference sequence). V shed 4 bases and J shed 7 bases, with 17 bases lying between them. DNA of the CDR3: TGTGCCAGCAGCCGGATCGTGGGGCGGGAGAATTCACCCCTCCACTTT. Translated: CASSRIVGRENSPLHF.

The chain combines TRBV2 with TRBJ2-7; a possible D gene is TRBD1 (5 bases). V dropped 7 bases and J dropped 5 bases, with 9 bases sitting between them. The CDR3 contains 11 residues. Germline V gives CDR1 SNHLY, CDR2 FYNNEI. The CDR3 spells CASKQDNEQYF. CDR3 DNA sequence: TGTGCCAGCAAACAGGACAACGAGCAGTACTTC.

This clonotype was recorded many times. The chain recombines TRBV18 with TRBJ1-1; 12 positions agree with TRBD1. Germline V gene sequence: CDR1 KGHSH, CDR2 LQKENI. This CDR3 spans 15 amino acids. V lost 4 bases, J lost 10 bases, and 10 bases stayed unmatched. CDR3 loop: CASSRPGTGGWGAFF. The CDR3 bases are TGTGCCAGCTCACGTCCCGGGACAGGGGGCTGGGGAGCTTTCTTT.

Points on this clonotype: Given a much more abundant clone one base away, this may be a read error. The chain has TRBV7-2 and TRBJ2-5; possible D gene TRBD1, 5 bases. CDR3 length: 13 amino acids. V lost 1 base and J 5 bases, leaving 8 bases between the germline ends. The germline V gene encodes CDR1 SGHTA and CDR2 FQGNSA. As DNA, the CDR3 is TGTGCCAGCAGCTTAGGCAGGGTTGAGACCCAGTACTTC. This sequence encodes CASSLGRVETQYF. The full variable domain, its missing parts supplied by reference TRBV7-2 and TRBJ2-5, is GAGVSQSPSNKVTEKGKDVELRCDPISGHTALYWYRQSLGQGLEFLIYFQGNSAPDKSGLPSDRFSAERTGGSVSTLTIQRTQQEDSAVYLCASSLGRVETQYFGPGTRLLVL.

The sample holds many counts of this clonotype. The chain uses TRBV2 and TRBJ1-5, with 9 bases that match TRBD1. The germline gives CDR1 SNHLY, CDR2 FYNNEI. J gave up 6 bases and V 8 bases, and 8 bases lay outside the gene matches. This CDR3 has 14 amino acids. The CDR3 DNA sequence: TGTGCCAGCGGAAAGACAGGGGGGGCTCAGCCCCAGCATTTT. It translates to CASGKTGGAQPQHF. The full variable domain, with the rest looked up from reference TRBV2 and TRBJ1-5, is EPEVTQTPSHQVTQMGQEVILRCVPISNHLYFYWYRQILGQKVEFLVSFYNNEISEKSEIFDDQFSVERPDGSNFTLKIRSTKLEDSAMYFCASGKTGGAQPQHFGDGTRLSIL.

The rearrangement uses TRBV25-1 and TRBJ1-1; TRBD1 agrees at 7 bases. Unmatched junction bases numbered 12, after V lost 3 bases and J lost 11 bases. The CDR3 loop spans 14 amino acids. CDR1 and CDR2 (germline): MGHDK, SYGVNS. The CDR3 region has the DNA TGTGCCAGCAGTGACGGGGGGACAGCCTTTGACGCTTTCTTT. Translating it yields CASSDGGTAFDAFF.

The genes are TRBV27 and TRBJ1-5; D ambiguous. The CDR3 has 15 residues. With 6 bases removed from V and 0 bases from J, the gap between germline ends came to 12 bases. The germline gives CDR1 MNHEY, CDR2 SMNVEV (reference sequence). The CDR3 loop is CASSVTSYSNQPQHF. As DNA, the CDR3 is TGTGCCAGCAGCGTAACAAGTTATAGCAATCAGCCCCAGCATTTT.

This clonotype was seen ten or more times. The chain links TRBV11-2 to TRBJ2-3; TRBD1 is a possible D gene (5 bases). The CDR3 extends over 17 amino acids. Germline CDR1 and CDR2: SGHAT and FQNNGV. The V end was cut by 5 bases, the J end by 4 bases, with 22 bases between. CDR3 in DNA: TGTGCCAGCAGCCCTAAAAGCTGGGGCTCAGTCCCAGATACGCAGTATTTT. This sequence encodes CASSPKSWGSVPDTQYF.

The chain links TRBV12-3 or TRBV12-4 to TRBJ2-2, with 8 bases matching TRBD2. V lost 5 bases, J lost 4 bases, and 6 bases stayed unmatched. This CDR3 is 15 amino acids long. CDR3 in DNA: TGTGCCAGCAGTACCGGGACTAGGGCCACCGGGGAGCTGTTTTTT. Protein: CASSTGTRATGELFF.

This clonotype was recorded many times. The V gene is TRBV6-1, the J gene TRBJ1-1; D might be TRBD1 (5 bases). CDR3 length equals 12 residues. Trimming stripped 5 bases from V and 5 bases from J, with 9 bases between. Germline values: CDR1 MNHNS, CDR2 SASEGT. As DNA, the CDR3 is TGTGCCAGCAGTAGAGGGGAGACTGAAGCTTTCTTT. This translates into CASSRGETEAFF.

The V call is TRBV28, the J call TRBJ2-1; D tentatively fits TRBD1 or TRBD2 (6 bases each). V lost 5 bases to trimming and J lost 4 bases, with 18 bases between them. CDR1 and CDR2 from the germline V gene are MDHEN and SYDVKM. This CDR3 has 16 amino acids. Here the CDR3 reads CASSDFSGASYNEQFF. The CDR3 DNA is TGTGCCAGCAGTGATTTTTCGGGGGCTTCTTACAATGAGCAGTTCTTC.

This clonotype was recorded a few times. The chain combines TRBV6-1 with TRBJ1-1, with D perhaps TRBD1 (5 bases). In germline, CDR1 is MNHNS, CDR2 SASEGT. Deletions cut 8 bases from V and 1 base from J, with 11 bases between. This CDR3 is 13 amino acids long. CDR3 sequence (DNA): TGTGCCAGCGGGGATACAGGGAACACTGAAGCTTTCTTT. It specifies CASGDTGNTEAFF.

There are a few counts of this clonotype. The J gene is TRBJ2-1, the V gene TRBV6-1; TRBD1 matches at 8 bases. In germline, CDR1 is MNHNS, CDR2 SASEGT. CDR3 length equals 14 residues. Unmatched junction bases numbered 5, after V lost 6 bases and J lost 4 bases. CDR3 protein: CASSADRDYNEQFF. The CDR3 nucleotides read TGTGCCAGCAGCGCGGACAGGGATTACAATGAGCAGTTCTTC.

This clonotype was counted many times. V gene TRBV15 combines with J gene TRBJ2-7; TRBD1 matches at 8 bases. Looked up from germline, CDR1 is LNHNV and CDR2 is YYDKDF (reference sequence). The CDR3 loop spans 15 amino acids. The junction had 12 bases not matched to a gene; V was cut back by 6 bases and J by 5 bases. CDR3 coding DNA: TGTGCCACCAGACCGACCGGGACAGGATACCACGAGCAGTACTTC. This gives the protein CATRPTGTGYHEQYF. The whole variable domain, filled in from reference TRBV15 and TRBJ2-7, reads DAMVIQNPRYQVTQFGKPVTLSCSQTLNHNVMYWYQQKSSQAPKLLFHYYDKDFNNEADTPDNFQSRRPNTSFCFLDIRSPGLGDTAMYLCATRPTGTGYHEQYFGPGTRLTVT.

V and J are TRBV3-1 and TRBJ2-7; a possible D gene is TRBD2 (6 bases). The V end was cut by 4 bases, the J end by 6 bases, with 19 bases between. This CDR3 contains 15 residues. Germline-derived CDR1 and CDR2 are LGHDT and YNNKEL (reference sequence). DNA of the CDR3: TGTGCCAGCAGCCGAAATCTCCCGGGGGAAGGCGAGCAGTACTTC. Translating it yields CASSRNLPGEGEQYF.